These 25 T cell receptor beta chains share one sample of origin, sequenced in a study of blood T cell repertoires in COVID-19. TCRdb's copy holds only in-frame clones and misses some; the assay was immunoSEQ multiplex PCR. The table lists about 410,000 clones, roughly 88% of them singletons. Material: peripheral blood. The receptors shown here come from a woman younger than 45 with active or convalescent COVID-19.

The rearrangement uses TRBV3-1 (or the pseudogene TRBV3-2) and TRBJ2-3, with D perhaps TRBD2 (6 bases). Germline loops: CDR1 LGHDT, CDR2 YNNKEL (reference sequence). The CDR3 is 16 amino acids. V lost 0 bases, J lost 4 bases, and 14 bases lay in between. In nucleotides, the CDR3 is TGTGCCAGCAGCCAAGACGGGACTCCTGGCGCAGATACGCAGTATTTT. It specifies CASSQDGTPGADTQYF.

The chain links TRBV5-1 to TRBJ2-3; a weak D match, TRBD1 (7 bases). This CDR3 has 17 residues. Germline V gives CDR1 SGHRS, CDR2 YFSETQ. Trimming removed 0 bases at V and 1 base at J, with 15 bases between. In DNA form, the CDR3 reads TGCGCCAGCAGCTTGGGCGGGACAGACCAAGGCACAGATACGCAGTATTTT. Translation: CASSLGGTDQGTDTQYF.

The chain combines TRBV19 with TRBJ2-3, with a weak D call TRBD2 (5 bases). Germline assignment: CDR1 LNHDA and CDR2 SQIVND (reference sequence). The CDR3 sequence is 12 residues long. Trimming took 6 bases from V and 2 from J, leaving 6 bases between them. The CDR3 DNA reads as TGTGCCAGTAGGGACTTCACAGATACGCAGTATTTT. Translated, it gives CASRDFTDTQYF.

This clone was detected once. This chain joins TRBV5-1 and TRBJ2-1; TRBD2 might be the D (7 bases). Trimming stripped 4 bases from V and 7 bases from J, with 24 bases between. This CDR3 contains 17 residues. Germline V CDR1 and CDR2: SGHRS, YFSETQ. The CDR3 sequence: CASSQPRQERGWNEQFF. CDR3 nucleotide sequence: TGCGCCAGCAGCCAACCAAGACAGGAGCGGGGCTGGAATGAGCAGTTCTTC. Full variable domain (remainder filled in from reference TRBV5-1 and TRBJ2-1): KAGVTQTPRYLIKTRGQQVTLSCSPISGHRSVSWYQQTPGQGLQFLFEYFSETQRNKGNFPGRFSGRQFSNSRSEMNVSTLELGDSALYLCASSQPRQERGWNEQFFGPGTRLTVL.

The chain uses TRBV19 and TRBJ2-7; 9 bases match TRBD1. With V trimmed by 6 bases and J by 4 bases, 7 bases remained unmatched. Germline V gives CDR1 LNHDA, CDR2 SQIVND (reference sequence). The CDR3 spans 14 residues. CDR3 nucleotide sequence: TGTGCCAGTAGCTCCCGGGACAGGGTATACGAGCAGTACTTC. Amino acids: CASSSRDRVYEQYF.

Only a few counts were recorded for this clone. This sequence joins TRBV5-1 and TRBJ2-2; 12 bases fit TRBD2. The germline V gene has CDR1 SGHRS and CDR2 YFSETQ. The CDR3 consists of 16 residues. V trimming: 0 bases; J trimming: 5 bases; junction bases outside the gene matches: 2. CDR3 coding DNA: TGCGCCAGCAGCTTGGTCCTAGCGGGAGGGACCGGGGAGCTGTTTTTT. Protein product: CASSLVLAGGTGELFF.

The J gene is TRBJ2-5, the V gene TRBV5-1; 13 bases fit TRBD2. This CDR3 comprises 15 residues. V lost 3 bases, J lost 4 bases, and 3 bases stayed unmatched. CDR1 and CDR2 (germline): SGHRS, YFSETQ. The CDR3 DNA reads as TGCGCCAGCAGCTCTGGACTAGCGGGAGCAGAGACCCAGTACTTC. Translation: CASSSGLAGAETQYF.

This clone occurred a few times. This CDR3 is also generated by other DNA sequences in the sample. The chain joins TRBV6-5 to TRBJ1-2, with 12 bases identical to TRBD1. V was pared by 0 bases and J by 8 bases, with 4 bases of the junction left unmatched. The CDR3 is 15 amino acids. Germline-derived CDR1 and CDR2 are MNHEY and SVGAGI. The CDR3 nucleotides read TGTGCCAGCAGTTACTCGGGACAGGGGGCTGGCGGCTACACCTTC. Encoded protein: CASSYSGQGAGGYTF.

Comments on this clone: The sample holds other DNA sequences that translate to the same CDR3. J is TRBJ1-5 and V is TRBV18; 9 positions match TRBD1. This CDR3 comprises 15 residues. V lost 2 bases and J lost 2; bases outside the gene matches: 1. The V gene's germline CDR1 is KGHSH and CDR2 LQKENI. CDR3: CASSPTGGGNQPQHF. The CDR3 nucleotides read TGTGCCAGCTCACCAACAGGGGGCGGCAATCAGCCCCAGCATTTT.

This chain connects TRBV19 to TRBJ1-5; 7 bases match TRBD1. V was clipped by 5 bases and J by 0 bases; unmatched bases: 7. CDR1 is LNHDA and CDR2 is SQIVND in the germline V gene (reference sequence). This CDR3 comprises 16 residues. The CDR3 loop is CASSSWTGNSNQPQHF. The CDR3 DNA reads as TGTGCCAGTAGTTCCTGGACAGGCAATAGCAATCAGCCCCAGCATTTT.

V and J are TRBV27 and TRBJ1-1; no reliable D call. Germline V lookup: CDR1 MNHEY, CDR2 SMNVEV (reference sequence). Trimming pared 1 base from V and 6 bases from J, leaving 15 bases between. The CDR3 contains 15 residues. CDR3 DNA: TGTGCCAGCAGTTTATTTTATCCTAGCGTCTCTGAAGCTTTCTTT. Encoded protein: CASSLFYPSVSEAFF.

The gene calls are TRBV5-5 and TRBJ1-4; 8 bases are a match to TRBD1. The CDR3 loop spans 15 amino acids. The ends lost 0 bases at V and 8 bases at J; junction bases unmatched: 6. The V gene's germline CDR1 is SGHKS and CDR2 YYEKEE (reference sequence). CDR3: CASSLEGDRGEKLFF. As DNA, the CDR3 is TGTGCCAGCAGCTTGGAAGGAGACAGGGGAGAAAAACTGTTTTTT. The entire variable domain, with the rest obtained from reference TRBV5-5 and TRBJ1-4, is as follows: DAGVTQSPTHLIKTRGQQVTLRCSPISGHKSVSWYQQVLGQGPQFIFQYYEKEERGRGNFPDRFSARQFPNYSSELNVNALLLGDSALYLCASSLEGDRGEKLFFGSGTQLSVL.

The CDR3 nucleotides read TGCGCCAGCAGTCGGGACAGTCTCTCCTATAATTCACCCCTCCACTTT. As protein: CASSRDSLSYNSPLHF. The chain recombines TRBV23-1 with TRBJ1-6; 7 bases are a match to TRBD1. TRBV23-1 carries the ORF label, with uncertain function. The CDR3 loop spans 16 amino acids. With V trimmed by 4 bases and J by 0 bases, 3 bases remained unmatched.

V is TRBV5-1 and J is TRBJ1-1; 8 bases are shared with TRBD1. There are 13 residues in the CDR3. Germline values: CDR1 SGHRS, CDR2 YFSETQ. With V trimmed by 7 bases and J by 5 bases, 7 bases remained unmatched. CDR3 sequence reads: CASSGQGGTEAFF. CDR3 in DNA: TGCGCCAGCTCTGGACAGGGCGGGACTGAAGCTTTCTTT.

The J gene is TRBJ2-1, the V gene TRBV6-5, with D possibly matching TRBD1 (5 bases). This CDR3 contains 13 residues. Germline values: CDR1 MNHEY, CDR2 SVGAGI. Deletions cut 10 bases from V and 6 bases from J, with 16 bases between. This CDR3 is CATLGASRNEQFF. CDR3 sequence (DNA): TGTGCCACCCTAGGGGCTTCGCGCAATGAGCAGTTCTTC.

The chain is built from TRBV18 and TRBJ1-1; the match to TRBD1 covers 11 bases. The J segment lost 0 bases and the V segment lost 6 bases, leaving 6 bases of the junction unmatched. The CDR3 loop spans 16 amino acids. Germline V gene sequence: CDR1 KGHSH, CDR2 LQKENI. The CDR3 coding sequence is TGTGCCAGCTCCCCCGGACAGGGGGCCTTGAACACTGAAGCTTTCTTT. It translates to CASSPGQGALNTEAFF.

In its sample, this clone was seen once. V is TRBV7-8 and J is TRBJ2-3; TRBD2 is a possible D gene (6 bases). Germline V lookup: CDR1 SGHVS, CDR2 FQNEAQ. V gave up 3 bases and J gave up 1 base, with 14 bases separating them. The CDR3 has 16 amino acids. The CDR3 DNA reads as TGTGCCAGCAGCTTGGAAACGGGGGTCGGCACAGATACGCAGTATTTT. Its protein is CASSLETGVGTDTQYF.

The V and J genes are TRBV7-9 and TRBJ1-3, with D possibly TRBD1 on 5 matching bases. From germline, CDR1 is SEHNR and CDR2 FQNEAQ (reference sequence). The CDR3 consists of 17 residues. V was trimmed by 1 base and J by 0 bases, leaving 13 bases between them. Here the CDR3 reads CASSLGQGLYSGNTIYF. The CDR3 nucleotides read TGTGCCAGCAGCTTAGGTCAGGGCCTTTACTCTGGAAACACCATATATTTT.

This clone was detected once. The chain recombines TRBV5-8 with TRBJ2-3; no firm D call. V was trimmed by 1 base and J by 2 bases, leaving 14 bases between them. Per germline, CDR1 SGHTS and CDR2 YDEGEE. This CDR3 is built from 16 residues. CDR3 region: CASSLSVQRDTDTQYF. CDR3 in DNA: TGTGCCAGCAGCTTGTCTGTCCAGCGAGACACAGATACGCAGTATTTT.

The chain employs TRBV5-4 and TRBJ2-1; 10 positions agree with TRBD2. The J segment lost 6 bases and the V segment lost 0 bases, leaving 3 bases of the junction unmatched. CDR1 and CDR2 from the germline V gene are SGHNT and YYREEE (reference sequence). The CDR3 is made up of 15 amino acids. CDR3 in DNA: TGTGCCAGCAGCTTGGTCCAGCGGGGGGGCAATGAGCAGTTCTTC. This codes for CASSLVQRGGNEQFF.

The sample holds one count of this clone. The chain links TRBV18 to TRBJ2-3, with 11 bases fitting TRBD2. From germline, CDR1 is KGHSH and CDR2 LQKENI. With 5 bases clipped from V and 2 bases from J, the junction kept 3 bases outside the gene matches. The CDR3 length is 15 residues. As DNA, the CDR3 is TGTGCCAGCTCAGGGACTAGCGGACCCACAGATACGCAGTATTTT. This gives the protein CASSGTSGPTDTQYF.

This clone was picked up one time. This chain joins TRBV19 and TRBJ2-3; 7 bases are a match to TRBD2. The CDR3 runs 11 residues. The germline CDR1 and CDR2 sequences are LNHDA and SQIVND (reference sequence). Trimming took 3 bases from V and 14 from J; bases not matched to a gene: 5. CDR3 amino acids: CASSIGLDRYF. In nucleotides, the CDR3 is TGTGCCAGTAGTATTGGACTAGATCGGTATTTT. Variable domain in full (rest from reference TRBV19 and TRBJ2-3): DGGITQSPKYLFRKEGQNVTLSCEQNLNHDAMYWYRQDPGQGLRLIYYSQIVNDFQKGDIAEGYSVSREKKESFPLTVTSAQKNPTAFYLCASSIGLDRYFGPGTRLTVL.

In this sample, this clone turned up once. The V and J genes are TRBV2 and TRBJ2-4; TRBD2 is a possible D gene (5 bases). Germline CDR1 SNHLY, CDR2 FYNNEI. This CDR3 comprises 14 residues. Trimming took off 5 bases at V and 1 base at J, with 9 bases between the two ends. The CDR3 here is CASSSEGAKNIQYF. In nucleotides, the CDR3 is TGTGCCAGCAGTAGCGAGGGCGCCAAAAACATTCAGTACTTC. The full variable domain, completed using reference TRBV2 and TRBJ2-4, is EPEVTQTPSHQVTQMGQEVILRCVPISNHLYFYWYRQILGQKVEFLVSFYNNEISEKSEIFDDQFSVERPDGSNFTLKIRSTKLEDSAMYFCASSSEGAKNIQYFGAGTRLSVL.

The V and J genes are TRBV10-3 and TRBJ2-2; TRBD2 matches 7 bases. V was pared by 3 bases and J by 4 bases, with 5 bases of the junction left unmatched. Germline CDR1 ENHRY, CDR2 SYGVKD. CDR3 length: 15 residues. The CDR3 region is CAISDGGGSTGELFF. In DNA, the CDR3 is TGTGCCATCAGTGACGGGGGAGGGTCCACCGGGGAGCTGTTTTTT.

This chain connects TRBV5-1 to TRBJ1-4; a possible D gene is TRBD1 (6 bases). Trimming shortened V by 6 bases and J by 1 base, and 16 bases separated the two germline ends. The CDR3 consists of 16 residues. Germline V gene data show CDR1 as SGHRS and CDR2 as YFSETQ. The CDR3 region is CASNTGGSGTNEKLFF. In DNA, the CDR3 is TGCGCCAGCAACACGGGGGGCTCGGGAACTAATGAAAAACTGTTTTTT. The variable domain in full, completed from reference TRBV5-1 and TRBJ1-4, reads KAGVTQTPRYLIKTRGQQVTLSCSPISGHRSVSWYQQTPGQGLQFLFEYFSETQRNKGNFPGRFSGRQFSNSRSEMNVSTLELGDSALYLCASNTGGSGTNEKLFFGSGTQLSVL.